This entry concerns a single T cell receptor (beta chain). Its antigen is currently unknown. As to treatment: 19 received Ad26.COV2.S at low or high dose, single or two shots; roughly five received placebo; per-sample allocation not given. Specimen acquisition occurred on day 63 following the initial vaccine or placebo injection. Here immunoSEQ multiplex PCR was the method, and the copy in TCRdb shows in-frame clones only, minus some. The sample shows about 680,000 clones, around 90% of them seen only once. The record originates from a study of Ad26.COV2.S vaccination and SARS-CoV-2 variants. Study context: As a participant in COV1001, the donor was in the Ad26.COV2.S trial arm.

The V and J ends lost 5 bases and 7 bases, in that order; junction bases with no gene match: 7. Germline V gene sequence: CDR1 SGHTA, CDR2 FQGNSA. The CDR3 contains 16 residues. Study-level points and caveats: It was found that vaccine and placebo recipients had similar non-spike TCR breadth.

This receptor was obtained from a person aged 18-60 years who received the Ad26.COV2.S COVID-19 vaccine or a placebo. The genes are TRBV7-2 and TRBJ2-2, with TRBD2 identical over 13 bases. Source: peripheral blood, taken in a trial of Ad26.COV2.S vaccine versus placebo. The CDR3 DNA sequence: TGTGCCAGCAGCCCTACTAGCGGGGGGGCTAACGGGGAGCTGTTTTTT. This translates into CASSPTSGGANGELFF.